Listed here are 10 T cell receptor beta chains from one sample, sequenced in a study of blood T cell repertoires in COVID-19. The data were produced by immunoSEQ multiplex PCR, yet TCRdb's version contains in-frame clones alone and is incomplete. The table includes some 150,000 clones, around 91% detected once. Sequencing was performed on peripheral blood. The receptors originated from a woman aged 55-70 years with active COVID-19.

This clone was counted a single time. The chain is built from TRBV9 and TRBJ2-1, with a tentative D call TRBD2 (6 bases). Germline CDR1 SGDLS, CDR2 YYNGEE. Trimming took 0 bases from V and 11 from J, leaving 12 bases between them. The CDR3 consists of 13 residues. The CDR3 sequence: CASSVDAAGQQFF. In nucleotides, the CDR3 is TGTGCCAGCAGCGTAGATGCAGCGGGTCAGCAGTTCTTC.

This chain connects TRBV6-6 to TRBJ2-3, with D possibly matching TRBD2 (5 bases). This CDR3 is 15 amino acids long. Germline CDR1 and CDR2: MNHNY and SVGAGI (reference sequence). Trimming stripped 0 bases from V and 4 bases from J, with 11 bases between. Written as DNA, the CDR3 is TGTGCCAGCAGTTACTCGATACGGGGATCAGATACGCAGTATTTT. Encoded protein: CASSYSIRGSDTQYF.

The J gene is TRBJ1-2, the V gene TRBV28, with TRBD1 matching 12 bases. V lost 4 bases and J lost 2; bases outside the gene matches: 2. Germline lookup yields CDR1 MDHEN and CDR2 SYDVKM. This CDR3 spans 15 amino acids. CDR3 amino acids: CASSYGTGGNYGYTF. In DNA form, the CDR3 reads TGTGCCAGCAGTTACGGGACAGGGGGCAACTATGGCTACACCTTC.

The genes are TRBV5-1 and TRBJ1-2, with D unresolved. In germline, CDR1 is SGHRS, CDR2 YFSETQ. V was trimmed by 0 bases and J by 2 bases, leaving 11 bases between them. The CDR3 runs to 15 residues. CDR3 in amino acids: CASSLDPGVNYGYTF. The CDR3 coding sequence is TGCGCCAGCAGCTTGGACCCCGGGGTCAACTATGGCTACACCTTC. The variable domain in full, with the rest retrieved from reference TRBV5-1 and TRBJ1-2, is KAGVTQTPRYLIKTRGQQVTLSCSPISGHRSVSWYQQTPGQGLQFLFEYFSETQRNKGNFPGRFSGRQFSNSRSEMNVSTLELGDSALYLCASSLDPGVNYGYTFGSGTRLTVV.

The chain combines TRBV7-6 with TRBJ2-3, with 9 bases matching TRBD2. From germline, CDR1 is SGHVS and CDR2 FNYEAQ. J lost 1 base, V lost 1 base, and 12 bases had no gene match. CDR3 length: 19 amino acids. CDR3 amino acids: CASSLGMISGRGRTDTQYF. The DNA for the CDR3 is TGTGCCAGCAGCTTAGGAATGATTAGCGGGAGAGGCCGCACAGATACGCAGTATTTT.

This chain uses TRBV6-5 with TRBJ1-1; tentative D call: TRBD1 (6 bases). Germline CDR1 is MNHEY and CDR2 is SVGAGI. Trimming left V 2 bases short and J 5 bases short, with 15 bases between. The CDR3 loop spans 15 amino acids. CDR3 protein: CASSYGRFQGTEAFF. The CDR3, as DNA: TGTGCCAGCAGTTACGGTCGGTTTCAGGGGACTGAAGCTTTCTTT.

In nucleotides, the CDR3 is TGTGCCAGCCCCCTCAGAGGACAGGGTGCTACAGATACGCAGTATTTT. Amino acids: CASPLRGQGATDTQYF. V and J are TRBV3-1 (or the pseudogene TRBV3-2) and TRBJ2-3; 8 bases align to TRBD1. This CDR3 comprises 16 residues. After removal of 8 bases from V and 3 bases from J, the junction contained 13 bases not matched to a gene. CDR1 is LGHDT, CDR2 YNNKEL, per germline (reference sequence).

The J gene is TRBJ1-3, the V gene TRBV6-5; 7 positions match TRBD1. Trimming took 2 bases from V and 0 from J; bases not matched to a gene: 4. CDR1 and CDR2 (germline): MNHEY, SVGAGI. The CDR3 is made up of 16 amino acids. CDR3 nucleotides: TGTGCCAGCAGTTACGGACAGGACAGCTCTGGAAACACCATATATTTT. Protein product: CASSYGQDSSGNTIYF.

This chain uses TRBV3-1 (or the pseudogene TRBV3-2) with TRBJ1-1; D remains unclear. CDR3 length: 11 residues. V lost 0 bases and J 11 bases, leaving 7 bases between the germline ends. Germline V gene data show CDR1 as LGHDT and CDR2 as YNNKEL (reference sequence). CDR3 in amino acids: CASSQEREAFF. The CDR3 region has the DNA TGTGCCAGCAGCCAAGAACGAGAGGCTTTCTTT.

This chain connects TRBV7-9 to TRBJ1-1; D might be TRBD1 (5 bases). Germline V CDR1 and CDR2: SEHNR, FQNEAQ (reference sequence). The CDR3 consists of 13 residues. Trimming took off 2 bases at V and 2 bases at J, with 6 bases between the two ends. Here the CDR3 reads CASSLRGNTEAFF. CDR3 DNA: TGTGCCAGCAGCTTAAGGGGTAACACTGAAGCTTTCTTT.